This T cell receptor (beta chain) was documented in a study of blood T cell repertoires in COVID-19. Study as a whole: The samples span acute and convalescent COVID-19 from the United States, Italy and Spain.

Authors' processing steps: Scientists estimated how many nucleated cells there were by amplifying reference gene primers. The repertoire was sequenced with immunoSEQ multiplex PCR; TCRdb's copy has only in-frame clones and lacks some. The V and J calls and the clone size are those of that table, but D and trimming were determined from the DNA. The sample includes around 150,000 clones, about 80% of them seen just once. Germline CDR1 and CDR2: SGHRS and YFSETQ. The CDR3 runs 16 residues. V gave up 0 bases and J gave up 1 base; unmatched junction bases: 2. The clonotype was recovered from a woman between 50 and 59 years old who had recovered from COVID-19. This sequence joins TRBV5-1 and TRBJ2-2, with 8 bases matching TRBD2. Sequencing was done on a sample of PBMCs or T cells enriched from blood (not recorded which). The CDR3 DNA sequence: TGCGCCAGCAGCTTGGAACTAGCGGAGAACACCGGGGAGCTGTTTTTT. It codes for CASSLELAENTGELFF.